This T cell receptor beta chain derives from a study of CD8+CD57+ T cells in acquired aplastic anemia. Study in general: The sorted CD4+ and CD8+ cells yielded an average approximately 3.2 ug of DNA.

Findings of the study overall: CD8+ Simpson's diversity did not differ significantly between patients and controls.

The CDR3 totals 13 residues. Germline CDR1 reads SGHTA; CDR2 reads FQGNSA. This clonotype was found many times. No antigen is known for it. A junction end diverges from the germline sequence, so it may reflect a read error. Profiles of TCR beta VDJ and CDR3 were generated from a genomic DNA template. Each CDR3 protein gets one entry after TCRdb re-called the reads with MiXCR. The sample includes roughly 180,000 distinct CDR3 sequences, 48% of them seen just once. Sequencing was done on patients that had shown CD8+CD57+ cell expansion by flow cytometry. Every patient presented with severe acquired aplastic anemia.

The receptor was isolated from a human donor with aplastic anemia. This chain links TRBV7-2 with TRBJ1-6; no definite D call. The specimen sequenced was sorted CD4+, CD8+, or CD8+CD57+ T cells (not recorded which) from PBMCs. The CDR3, as DNA: TGTGCCAGCAGCTTAGAGTATAAATCACCCCTCCACTTT. It specifies CASSLEYKSPLHF. The whole variable domain, filled in from reference TRBV7-2 and TRBJ1-6, reads GAGVSQSPSNKVTEKGKDVELRCDPISGHTALYWYRQSLGQGLEFLIYFQGNSAPDKSGLPSDRFSAERTGGSVSTLTIQRTQQEDSAVYLCASSLEYKSPLHFGNGTRLTVT.